This T cell receptor (beta chain) is drawn from a study of cytomegalovirus exposure and HLA in healthy donors. General study findings and limits: Several top significant clusters appeared, in a later analysis, to be linked to common viral pathogens.

Remarks on this clone: Its antigen is unknown.

Donors had nominal health at sampling but likely had unrecorded immune exposures. Both 60 Vbeta primers and 13 Jbeta primers went into the PCR. The protocol was immunoSEQ multiplex PCR, while the TCRdb copy is restricted to in-frame clones and leaves out a portion. The sample lists 200,000 to 300,000 clones, about 80% occurring once. The junction had 9 bases not matched to a gene; V was cut back by 6 bases and J by 6 bases. There are 14 residues in the CDR3. Germline loops: CDR1 SGHRS, CDR2 YFSETQ. This TCR derives from a woman between 55 and 75 years old in good health and CMV-seropositive. The chain couples TRBV5-1 to TRBJ2-7, with 10 bases that match TRBD1. Sample: PBMCs. The CDR3 sequence: CASNPGTGESEQYF. In nucleotides, the CDR3 is TGCGCCAGCAACCCCGGGACAGGGGAGTCCGAGCAGTACTTC.